This note documents a single T cell receptor beta chain sequence. The entry originates in a study of blood T cell repertoires in COVID-19. Whole-study context: Sample material is recorded as cDNA or gDNA derived from T cells, B-cell-depleted T cells, or PBMCs.

Clones were read by immunoSEQ multiplex PCR, and TCRdb kept only the in-frame ones, dropping some. The table shows over 100,000 clones, with roughly 82% occurring only once. Per the germline V gene, CDR1 is SGHRS and CDR2 is YFSETQ. J was trimmed by 5 bases and V by 4 bases; bases with no gene match: 6. The CDR3 length is 14 residues. This TCR came from a woman older than 75 with active or convalescent COVID-19. Sample: peripheral blood. The chain couples TRBV5-1 to TRBJ2-3, with 8 nucleotides matching TRBD1. Here the CDR3 DNA reads TGCGCCAGCAGCGACGGACAGGGAATAGATACGCAGTATTTT. This gives the protein CASSDGQGIDTQYF.